This T cell receptor (beta chain) stems from a study of PD-L1 blockade in urothelial cancer. Profiled with immunoSEQ multiplex PCR; TCRdb holds only in-frame clones, not every one. The data contain about 82,000 clones, around 76% of them singletons. The receptor's source is a man between 65 and 85 years old with urothelial cancer. The input for sequencing was PBMCs, taken around atezolizumab (anti-PD-L1) treatment.

CDR3 DNA sequence: TGTGCCAGCAGCTTAGTGAGCGGGAGGGTCTCCTACAATGAGCAGTTCTTC. It translates to CASSLVSGRVSYNEQFF. The chain has TRBV7-8 and TRBJ2-1; TRBD2 agrees at 10 bases. This CDR3 is built from 17 residues. V was clipped by 1 base and J by 0 bases; unmatched bases: 3. Per the germline V gene, CDR1 is SGHVS and CDR2 is FQNEAQ.